These 2 T cell receptor beta chains share one sample of origin, sequenced in a study of PD-1 blockade in mismatch repair-deficient tumors. The repertoire was sequenced with immunoSEQ multiplex PCR; TCRdb's copy has only in-frame clones and lacks some. The repertoire holds some 120,000 clones, about 90% seen once, with 12% in the top ten. Source: peripheral blood, taken approximately 72 weeks after starting pembrolizumab. Receptors originate from an adult with mismatch repair-deficient cancer.

The table lists this clone with a few counts. This sequence joins TRBV14 and TRBJ1-2; D gene uncertain. The germline V gene has CDR1 SGHDN and CDR2 FVKESK. The CDR3 contains 14 residues. Trimming took 5 bases from V and 1 from J, leaving 11 bases between them. The CDR3 coding sequence is TGTGCCAGCAGCAGGAAAGGCGATAACTATGGCTACACCTTC. As protein: CASSRKGDNYGYTF. Based on the CDR3 plus reference TRBV14 and TRBJ1-2, the full variable domain is EAGVTQFPSHSVIEKGQTVTLRCDPISGHDNLYWYRRVMGKEIKFLLHFVKESKQDESGMPNNRFLAERTGGTYSTLKVQPAELEDSGVYFCASSRKGDNYGYTFGSGTRLTVV.

This clone has a single count. The chain links TRBV6-5 to TRBJ2-1, with TRBD1 matching over 9 bases. Germline trimming cut 7 bases from V and 8 bases from J; bases unmatched to any gene: 6. Germline lookup yields CDR1 MNHEY and CDR2 SVGAGI. The CDR3 is 13 amino acids. Here the CDR3 reads CASTRDREHEQFF. The CDR3 nucleotides are TGTGCCAGCACGCGGGACAGGGAACATGAGCAGTTCTTC.